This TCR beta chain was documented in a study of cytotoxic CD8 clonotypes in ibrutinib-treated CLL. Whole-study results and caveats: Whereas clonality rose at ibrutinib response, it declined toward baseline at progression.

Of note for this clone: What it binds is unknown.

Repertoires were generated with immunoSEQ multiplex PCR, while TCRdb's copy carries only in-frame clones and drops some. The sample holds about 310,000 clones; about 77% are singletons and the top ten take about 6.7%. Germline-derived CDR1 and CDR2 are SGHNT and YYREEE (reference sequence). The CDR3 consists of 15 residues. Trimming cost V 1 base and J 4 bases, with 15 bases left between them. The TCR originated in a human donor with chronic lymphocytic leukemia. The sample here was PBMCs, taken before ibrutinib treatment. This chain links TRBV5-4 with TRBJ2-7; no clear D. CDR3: CASSLRGSFFYEQYF. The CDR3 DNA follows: TGTGCCAGCAGCTTGAGAGGCTCCTTTTTTTACGAGCAGTACTTC.